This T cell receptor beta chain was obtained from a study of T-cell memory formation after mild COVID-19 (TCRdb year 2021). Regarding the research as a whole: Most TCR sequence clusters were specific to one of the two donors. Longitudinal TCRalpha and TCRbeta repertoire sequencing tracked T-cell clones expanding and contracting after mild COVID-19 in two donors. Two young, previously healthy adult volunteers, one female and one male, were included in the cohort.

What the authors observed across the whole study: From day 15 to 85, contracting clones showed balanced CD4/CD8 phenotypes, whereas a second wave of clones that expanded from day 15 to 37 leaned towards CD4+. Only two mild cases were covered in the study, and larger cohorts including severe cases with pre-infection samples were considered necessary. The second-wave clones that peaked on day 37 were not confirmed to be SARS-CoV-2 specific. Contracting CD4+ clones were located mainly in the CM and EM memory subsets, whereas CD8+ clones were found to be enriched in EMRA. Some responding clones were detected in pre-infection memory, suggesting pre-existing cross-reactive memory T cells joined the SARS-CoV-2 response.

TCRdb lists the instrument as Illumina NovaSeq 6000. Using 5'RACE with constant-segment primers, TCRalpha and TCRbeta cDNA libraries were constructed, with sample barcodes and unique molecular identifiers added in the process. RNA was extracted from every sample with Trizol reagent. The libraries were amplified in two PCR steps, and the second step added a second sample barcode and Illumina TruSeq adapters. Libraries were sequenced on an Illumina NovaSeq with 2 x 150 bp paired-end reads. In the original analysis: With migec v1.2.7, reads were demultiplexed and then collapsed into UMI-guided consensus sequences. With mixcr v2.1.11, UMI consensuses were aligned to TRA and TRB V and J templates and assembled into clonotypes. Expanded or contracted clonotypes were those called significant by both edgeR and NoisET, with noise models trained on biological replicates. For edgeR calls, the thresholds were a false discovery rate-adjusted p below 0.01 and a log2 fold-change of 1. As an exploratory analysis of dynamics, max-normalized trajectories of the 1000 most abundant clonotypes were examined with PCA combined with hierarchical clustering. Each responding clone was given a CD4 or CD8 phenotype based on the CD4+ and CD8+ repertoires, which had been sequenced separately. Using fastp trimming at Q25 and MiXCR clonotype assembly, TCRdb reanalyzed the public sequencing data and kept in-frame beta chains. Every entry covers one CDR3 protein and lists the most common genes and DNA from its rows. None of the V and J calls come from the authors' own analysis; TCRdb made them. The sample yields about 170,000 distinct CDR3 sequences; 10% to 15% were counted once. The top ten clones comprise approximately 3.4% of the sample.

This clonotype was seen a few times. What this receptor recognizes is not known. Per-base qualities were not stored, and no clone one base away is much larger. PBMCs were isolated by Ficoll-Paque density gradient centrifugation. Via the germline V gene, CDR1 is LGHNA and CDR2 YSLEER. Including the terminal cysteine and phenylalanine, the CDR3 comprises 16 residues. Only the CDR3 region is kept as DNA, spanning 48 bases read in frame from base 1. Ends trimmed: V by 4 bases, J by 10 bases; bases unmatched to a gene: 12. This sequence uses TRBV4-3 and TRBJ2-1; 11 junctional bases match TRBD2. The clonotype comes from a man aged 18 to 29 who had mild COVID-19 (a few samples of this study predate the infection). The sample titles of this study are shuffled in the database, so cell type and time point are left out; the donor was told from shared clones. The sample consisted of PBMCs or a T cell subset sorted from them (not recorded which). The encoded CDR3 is CASSRLLLAGVEEQFF. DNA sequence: TGCGCCAGCAGCCGCTTATTACTAGCGGGGGTAGAGGAGCAGTTCTTC.